Shown below are 10 T cell receptor beta chains from a single sample sequenced in a study of blood T cell repertoires in COVID-19. Clones were read by immunoSEQ multiplex PCR, and TCRdb kept only the in-frame ones, dropping some. This table holds about 100,000 clones, roughly 87% found once. The sample was peripheral blood. The origin of the receptors is a man aged 25 to 40 in a cohort sampled during active COVID-19.

V and J are TRBV18 and TRBJ2-3; 14 bases align to TRBD2. Germline V gene sequence: CDR1 KGHSH, CDR2 LQKENI. V shed 3 bases and J 7 bases; nucleotides not matched to a gene: 6. The CDR3 spans 16 residues. DNA for the CDR3: TGTGCCAGCTCACCGTCGGGACTAGCGGGAGTCAATACGCAGTATTTT. Translated: CASSPSGLAGVNTQYF. Supplemented by reference TRBV18 and TRBJ2-3, the full variable domain reads NAGVMQNPRHLVRRRGQEARLRCSPMKGHSHVYWYRQLPEEGLKFMVYLQKENIIDESGMPKERFSAEFPKEGPSILRIQQVVRGDSAAYFCASSPSGLAGVNTQYFGPGTRLTVL.

The chain uses TRBV10-3 and TRBJ1-2, with D perhaps TRBD1 (5 bases). Trimming took 11 bases from V and 5 from J, leaving 12 bases between them. The CDR3 is made up of 11 amino acids. CDR1 is ENHRY and CDR2 is SYGVKD in the germline V gene. The CDR3 here is CAGGEGYGYTF. The CDR3, as DNA: TGTGCCGGAGGGGAGGGGTATGGCTACACCTTC.

This clone was counted a single time. The V call is TRBV6-1, the J call TRBJ2-2; TRBD2 aligns across 11 bases. J gave up 6 bases and V 1 base, and 7 bases lay outside the gene matches. This CDR3 is 17 amino acids long. Germline V gene sequence: CDR1 MNHNS, CDR2 SASEGT. In DNA, the CDR3 is TGTGCCAGCAGTGAAGAACTTAGCGGGGGGGCCCCCGGGGAGCTGTTTTTT. Protein product: CASSEELSGGAPGELFF.

The chain has TRBV2 and TRBJ2-7; 9 bases agree with TRBD1. The germline CDR1 and CDR2 sequences are SNHLY and FYNNEI. CDR3 length: 15 residues. J was trimmed by 2 bases and V by 7 bases; bases with no gene match: 9. CDR3 in DNA: TGTGCCAGCATGAAATCCGGGACAGGGACCTACGAGCAGTACTTC. Translating gives CASMKSGTGTYEQYF.

This chain connects TRBV14 to TRBJ2-4; 10 nucleotides match TRBD2. CDR3 length equals 17 residues. V shed 4 bases and J 0 bases; nucleotides not matched to a gene: 6. The germline V gene encodes CDR1 SGHDN and CDR2 FVKESK. Here the CDR3 reads CASSRLAGDPAKNIQYF. The CDR3 DNA follows: TGTGCCAGCAGCCGGCTAGCGGGGGACCCAGCCAAAAACATTCAGTACTTC.

The CDR3, as DNA: TGTGCAAGTCGCCCTAGTCGGACAGGGCCTCAAGCTAACTATGGCTACACCTTC. It is translated as CASRPSRTGPQANYGYTF. The V and J genes are TRBV12-2 and TRBJ1-2; the table's D call of TRBD1 was not tested on the DNA. TRBV12-2 is annotated as a pseudogene. The CDR3 runs 18 residues.

There are a few counts of this clone. The gene calls are TRBV7-2 and TRBJ2-3; TRBD2 matches at 7 bases. CDR3 length: 14 residues. CDR1 SGHTA and CDR2 FQGNSA come from the germline V gene. J was trimmed by 1 base and V by 5 bases; bases with no gene match: 3. This chain's CDR3 is CASSRGVGTDTQYF. The CDR3 DNA follows: TGTGCCAGCAGCCGGGGGGTGGGCACAGATACGCAGTATTTT.

The V call is TRBV29-1, the J call TRBJ1-2, with 8 bases matching TRBD1. Germline values: CDR1 SQVTM, CDR2 ANQGSEA. The CDR3 runs 13 residues. V trimming: 6 bases; J trimming: 4 bases; junction bases outside the gene matches: 7. As DNA, the CDR3 is TGCAGCGTAATGACAGGGGACTCCTATGGCTACACCTTC. Amino acid sequence: CSVMTGDSYGYTF.

J is TRBJ1-2 and V is TRBV9; 11 bases are shared with TRBD1. V dropped 2 bases and J dropped 4; count of bases not matched to a gene: 10. Germline V gives CDR1 SGDLS, CDR2 YYNGEE. This CDR3 spans 17 amino acids. The CDR3 here is CASSVNLGTGGGYGYTF. Written as DNA, the CDR3 is TGTGCCAGCAGCGTCAACCTCGGGACAGGGGGTGGCTATGGCTACACCTTC.

This chain joins TRBV14 and TRBJ1-2; 10 positions agree with TRBD1. V lost 5 bases and J lost 4; bases outside the gene matches: 4. Germline assignment: CDR1 SGHDN and CDR2 FVKESK. The CDR3 consists of 14 residues. CDR3 sequence: CASSIRTGGYGYTF. For the CDR3, the DNA is TGTGCCAGCAGCATACGGACAGGGGGCTATGGCTACACCTTC.